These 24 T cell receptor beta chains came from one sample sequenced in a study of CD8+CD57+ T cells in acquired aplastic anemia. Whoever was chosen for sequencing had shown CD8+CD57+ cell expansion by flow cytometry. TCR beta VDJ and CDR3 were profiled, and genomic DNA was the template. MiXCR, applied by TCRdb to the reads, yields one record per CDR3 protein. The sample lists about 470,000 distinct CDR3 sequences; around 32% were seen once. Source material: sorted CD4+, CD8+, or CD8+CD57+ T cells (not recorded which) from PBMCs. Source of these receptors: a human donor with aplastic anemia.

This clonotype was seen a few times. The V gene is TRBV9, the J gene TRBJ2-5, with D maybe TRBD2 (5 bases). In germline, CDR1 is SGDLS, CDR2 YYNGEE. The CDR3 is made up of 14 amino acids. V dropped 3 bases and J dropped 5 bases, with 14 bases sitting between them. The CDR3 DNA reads TGTGCCAGCAGCGGCCGGGGATTCGAGGAGACCCAGTACTTC. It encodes CASSGRGFEETQYF.

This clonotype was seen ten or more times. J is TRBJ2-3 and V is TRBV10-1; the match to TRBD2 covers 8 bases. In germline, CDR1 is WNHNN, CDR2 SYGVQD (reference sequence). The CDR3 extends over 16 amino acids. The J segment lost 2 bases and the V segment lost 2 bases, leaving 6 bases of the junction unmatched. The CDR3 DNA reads TGCGCCAGCAGTGAGACTAGCGGTCCCTCCACAGATACGCAGTATTTT. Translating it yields CASSETSGPSTDTQYF.

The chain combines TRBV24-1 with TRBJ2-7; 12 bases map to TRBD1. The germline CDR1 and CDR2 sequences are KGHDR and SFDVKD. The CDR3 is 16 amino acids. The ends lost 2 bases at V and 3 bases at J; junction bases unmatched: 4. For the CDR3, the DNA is TGTGCCACCAGTGATTCCGGGACAGGGGGCATCTACGAGCAGTACTTC. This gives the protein CATSDSGTGGIYEQYF.

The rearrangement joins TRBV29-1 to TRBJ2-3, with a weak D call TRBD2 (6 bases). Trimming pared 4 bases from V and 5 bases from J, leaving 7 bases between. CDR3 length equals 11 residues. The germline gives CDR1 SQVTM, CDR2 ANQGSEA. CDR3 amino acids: CSVGGVDTQYF. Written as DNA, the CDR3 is TGCAGCGTTGGGGGGGTAGATACGCAGTATTTT.

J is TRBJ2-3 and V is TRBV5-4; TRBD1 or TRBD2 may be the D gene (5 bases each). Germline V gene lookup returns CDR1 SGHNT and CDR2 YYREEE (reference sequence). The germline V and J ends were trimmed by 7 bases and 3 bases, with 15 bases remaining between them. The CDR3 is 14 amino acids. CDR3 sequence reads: CASFRDHPTDTQYF. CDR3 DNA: TGTGCCAGCTTCCGGGACCACCCAACAGATACGCAGTATTTT.

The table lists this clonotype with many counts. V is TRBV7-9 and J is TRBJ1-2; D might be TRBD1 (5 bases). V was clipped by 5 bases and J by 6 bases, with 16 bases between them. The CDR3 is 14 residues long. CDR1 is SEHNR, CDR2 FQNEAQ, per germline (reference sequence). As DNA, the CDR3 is TGTGCCAGCAGCCAAAGACGGGACTTGGATGGCTACACCTTC. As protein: CASSQRRDLDGYTF.

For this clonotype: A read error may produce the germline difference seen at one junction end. In DNA form, the CDR3 reads TGTGCCAGCAGCAACAGGGAGAACACTGAAGCTTCCTTT. It yields the protein CASSNRENTEASF. The V and J genes are TRBV7-3 and TRBJ1-1, with D possibly matching TRBD1 (6 bases). The CDR3 sequence is 13 residues long. The germline CDR1 and CDR2 sequences are SGHTA and FQGTGA.

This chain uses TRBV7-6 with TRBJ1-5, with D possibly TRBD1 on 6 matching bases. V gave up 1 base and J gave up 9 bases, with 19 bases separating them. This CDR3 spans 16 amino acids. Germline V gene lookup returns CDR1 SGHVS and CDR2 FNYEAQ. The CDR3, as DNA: TGTGCCAGCAGCTTAGGTAGTTTGGGGGCCCAGGGGCCCCAGCATTTT. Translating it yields CASSLGSLGAQGPQHF.

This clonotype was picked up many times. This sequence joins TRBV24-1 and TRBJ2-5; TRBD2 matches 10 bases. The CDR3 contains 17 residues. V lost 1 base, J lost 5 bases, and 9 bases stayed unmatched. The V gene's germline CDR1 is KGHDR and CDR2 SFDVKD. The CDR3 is CATSDLFSGGVEETQYF. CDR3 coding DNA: TGTGCCACCAGTGATTTATTCAGCGGGGGGGTGGAGGAGACCCAGTACTTC.

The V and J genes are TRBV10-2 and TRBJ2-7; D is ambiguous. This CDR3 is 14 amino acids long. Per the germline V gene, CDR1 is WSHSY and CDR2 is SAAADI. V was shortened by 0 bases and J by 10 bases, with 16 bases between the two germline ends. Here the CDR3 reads CASSESTGVAPQYF. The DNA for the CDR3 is TGCGCCAGCAGTGAGTCGACTGGGGTTGCACCTCAGTACTTC.

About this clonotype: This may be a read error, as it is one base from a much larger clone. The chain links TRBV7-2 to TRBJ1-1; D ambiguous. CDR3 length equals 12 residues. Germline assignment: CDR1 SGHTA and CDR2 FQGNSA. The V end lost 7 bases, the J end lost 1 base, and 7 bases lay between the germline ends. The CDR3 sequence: CASNQQNTEAFF. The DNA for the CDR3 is TGTGCCAGCAACCAACAGAACACTGAAGCTTTCTTT.

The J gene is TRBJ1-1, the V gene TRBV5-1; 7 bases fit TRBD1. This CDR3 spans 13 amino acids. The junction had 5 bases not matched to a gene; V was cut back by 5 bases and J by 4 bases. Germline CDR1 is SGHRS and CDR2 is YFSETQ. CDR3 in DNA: TGCGCCAGCAGTTCGAGGGGGCCCACTGAAGCTTTCTTT. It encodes CASSSRGPTEAFF.

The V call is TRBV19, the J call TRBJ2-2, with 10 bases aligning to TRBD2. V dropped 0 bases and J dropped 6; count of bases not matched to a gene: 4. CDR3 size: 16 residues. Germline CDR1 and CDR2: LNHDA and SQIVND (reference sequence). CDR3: CASSIDKAGGAGELFF. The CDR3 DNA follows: TGTGCCAGTAGTATAGATAAAGCGGGGGGGGCCGGGGAGCTGTTTTTT.

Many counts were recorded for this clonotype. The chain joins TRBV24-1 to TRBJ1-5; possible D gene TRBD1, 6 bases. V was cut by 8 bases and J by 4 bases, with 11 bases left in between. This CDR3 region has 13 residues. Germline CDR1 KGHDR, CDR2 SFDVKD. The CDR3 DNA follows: TGTGCCACCAATTCAGGGGCGAATCAGCCCCAGCATTTT. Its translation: CATNSGANQPQHF.

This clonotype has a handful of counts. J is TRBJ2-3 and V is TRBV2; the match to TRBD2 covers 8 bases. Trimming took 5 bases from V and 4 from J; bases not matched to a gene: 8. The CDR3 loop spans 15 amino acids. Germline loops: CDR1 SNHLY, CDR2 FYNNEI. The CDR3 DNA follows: TGTGCCAGCAGTTTGACCGGGAGGGCCGCAGATACGCAGTATTTT. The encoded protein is CASSLTGRAADTQYF.

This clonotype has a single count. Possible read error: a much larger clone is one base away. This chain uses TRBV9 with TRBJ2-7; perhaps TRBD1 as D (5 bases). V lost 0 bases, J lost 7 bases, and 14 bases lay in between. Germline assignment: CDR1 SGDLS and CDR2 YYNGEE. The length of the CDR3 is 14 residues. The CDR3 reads CASSVGGAYNEQYF. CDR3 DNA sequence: TGTGCCAGCAGCGTAGGTGGGGCTTACAATGAGCAGTACTTC.

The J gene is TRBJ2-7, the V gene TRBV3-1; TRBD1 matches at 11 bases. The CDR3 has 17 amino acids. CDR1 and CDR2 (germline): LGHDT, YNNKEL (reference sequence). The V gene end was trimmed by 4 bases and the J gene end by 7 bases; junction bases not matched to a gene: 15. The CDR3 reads CASSPIPGTGGGNEQYF. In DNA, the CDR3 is TGTGCCAGCAGCCCTATCCCCGGGACAGGGGGAGGCAATGAGCAGTACTTC.

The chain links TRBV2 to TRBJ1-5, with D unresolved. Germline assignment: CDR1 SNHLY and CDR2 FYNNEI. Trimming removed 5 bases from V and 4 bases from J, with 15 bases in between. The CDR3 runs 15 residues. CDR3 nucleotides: TGTGCCAGCAGTTTTTTTTCGGGGTCGAATCAGCCCCAGCATTTT. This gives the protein CASSFFSGSNQPQHF.

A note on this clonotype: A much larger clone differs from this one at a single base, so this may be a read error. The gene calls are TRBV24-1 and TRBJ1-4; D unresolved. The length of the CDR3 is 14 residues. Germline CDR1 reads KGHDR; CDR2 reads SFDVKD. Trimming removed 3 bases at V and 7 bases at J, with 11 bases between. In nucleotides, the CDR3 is TGTGCCACCAGTGATAGCAGGATAGTTGAAAAACTGTTTTTT. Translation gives CATSDSRIVEKLFF.

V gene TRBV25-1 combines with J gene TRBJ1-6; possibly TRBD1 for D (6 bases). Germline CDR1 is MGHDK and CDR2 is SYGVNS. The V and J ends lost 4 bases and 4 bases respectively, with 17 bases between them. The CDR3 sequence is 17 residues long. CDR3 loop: CASSAAGTKGYNSPLHF. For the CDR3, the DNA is TGTGCCAGCAGTGCGGCAGGGACAAAGGGTTATAATTCACCCCTCCACTTT.

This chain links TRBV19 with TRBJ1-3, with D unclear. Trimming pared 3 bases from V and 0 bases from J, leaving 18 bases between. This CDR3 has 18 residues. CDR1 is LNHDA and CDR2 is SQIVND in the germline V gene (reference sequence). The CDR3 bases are TGTGCCAGTAGTATTTTTGGAGCAGGCACGATCTCTGGAAACACCATATATTTT. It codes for CASSIFGAGTISGNTIYF.

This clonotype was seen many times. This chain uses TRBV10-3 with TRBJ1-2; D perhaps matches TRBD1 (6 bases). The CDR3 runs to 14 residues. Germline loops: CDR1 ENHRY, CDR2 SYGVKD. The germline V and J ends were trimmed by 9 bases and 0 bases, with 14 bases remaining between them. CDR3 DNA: TGTGCCATACATAGTCGACAGGCTAACTATGGCTACACCTTC. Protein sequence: CAIHSRQANYGYTF.

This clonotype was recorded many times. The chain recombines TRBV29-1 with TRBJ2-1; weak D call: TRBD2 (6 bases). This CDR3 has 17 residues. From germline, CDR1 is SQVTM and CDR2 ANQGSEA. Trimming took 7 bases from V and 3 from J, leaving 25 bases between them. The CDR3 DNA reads TGCAGCGCAACGGACAAGTGGCGGGACCGAGACTACAATGAGCAGTTCTTC. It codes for CSATDKWRDRDYNEQFF.

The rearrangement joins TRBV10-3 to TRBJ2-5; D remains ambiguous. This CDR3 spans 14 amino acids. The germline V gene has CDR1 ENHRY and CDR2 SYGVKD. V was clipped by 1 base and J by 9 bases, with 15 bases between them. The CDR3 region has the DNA TGTGCCATCAGTGAGTTAGGAGACAAAGGTGCCCAGTACTTC. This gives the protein CAISELGDKGAQYF.